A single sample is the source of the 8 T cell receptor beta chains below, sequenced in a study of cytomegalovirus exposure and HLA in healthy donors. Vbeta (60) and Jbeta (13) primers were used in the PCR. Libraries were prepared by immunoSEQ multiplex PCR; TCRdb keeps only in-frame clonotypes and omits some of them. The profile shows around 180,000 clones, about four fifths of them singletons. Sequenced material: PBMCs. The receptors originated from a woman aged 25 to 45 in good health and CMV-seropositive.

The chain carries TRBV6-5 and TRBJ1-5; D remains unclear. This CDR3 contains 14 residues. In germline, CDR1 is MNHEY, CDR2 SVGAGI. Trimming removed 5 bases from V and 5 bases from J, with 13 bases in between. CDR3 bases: TGTGCCAGCAGTGGGAGGGCCGGGGATCAGCCCCAGCATTTT. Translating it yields CASSGRAGDQPQHF.

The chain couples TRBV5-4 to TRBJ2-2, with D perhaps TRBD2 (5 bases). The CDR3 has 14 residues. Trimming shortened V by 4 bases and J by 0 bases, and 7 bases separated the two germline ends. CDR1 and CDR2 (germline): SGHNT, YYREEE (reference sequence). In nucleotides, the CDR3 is TGTGCCAGCAGCGCGGAGGCGAACACCGGGGAGCTGTTTTTT. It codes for CASSAEANTGELFF.

The CDR3 sequence is CASGTVSTSNQPQHF. DNA of the CDR3: TGTGCCAGCGGGACAGTCTCTACTAGCAATCAGCCCCAGCATTTT. The chain carries TRBV19 and TRBJ1-5, with 7 bases identical to TRBD1. From germline, CDR1 is LNHDA and CDR2 SQIVND (reference sequence). CDR3 length equals 15 residues. Trimming at V came to 9 bases and at J to 0 bases, leaving 8 bases not matched to a gene.

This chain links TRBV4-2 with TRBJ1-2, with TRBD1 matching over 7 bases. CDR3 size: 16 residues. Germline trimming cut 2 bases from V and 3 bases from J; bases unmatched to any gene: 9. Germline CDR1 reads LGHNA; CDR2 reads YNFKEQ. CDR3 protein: CASSQNKGAGHYGYTF. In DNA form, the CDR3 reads TGTGCCAGCAGCCAAAACAAGGGGGCGGGTCACTATGGCTACACCTTC.

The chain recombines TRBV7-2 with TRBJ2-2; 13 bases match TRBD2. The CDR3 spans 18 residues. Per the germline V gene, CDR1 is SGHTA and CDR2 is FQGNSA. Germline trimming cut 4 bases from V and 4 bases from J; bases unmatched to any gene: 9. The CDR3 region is CASSSTGLAGRFTGELFF. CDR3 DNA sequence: TGTGCCAGCAGCTCCACGGGACTAGCGGGGCGCTTCACCGGGGAGCTGTTTTTT.

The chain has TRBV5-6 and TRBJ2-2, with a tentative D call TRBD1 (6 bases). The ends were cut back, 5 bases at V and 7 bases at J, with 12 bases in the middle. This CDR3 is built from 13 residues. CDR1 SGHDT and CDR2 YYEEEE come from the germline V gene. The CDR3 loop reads CASSYQGFGELFF. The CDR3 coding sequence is TGTGCCAGCAGTTATCAGGGGTTCGGGGAGCTGTTTTTT.

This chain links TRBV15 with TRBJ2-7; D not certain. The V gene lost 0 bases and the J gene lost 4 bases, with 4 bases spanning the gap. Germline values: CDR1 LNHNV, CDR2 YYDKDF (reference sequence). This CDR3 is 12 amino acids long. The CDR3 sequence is CATSRDRYEQYF. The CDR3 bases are TGTGCCACCAGCAGAGATCGGTACGAGCAGTACTTC.

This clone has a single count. The CDR3 region has the DNA TGTGCCAGCACTAGCGGGAGGAGGGGCGGGGAGCTGTTTTTT. Translation: CASTSGRRGGELFF. The V and J genes are TRBV6-1 and TRBJ2-2, with 11 nucleotides matching TRBD2. There are 14 residues in the CDR3. V gave up 7 bases and J gave up 7 bases; unmatched junction bases: 5. CDR1 is MNHNS and CDR2 is SASEGT in the germline V gene.